Sequencing of this T cell receptor (beta chain) was carried out in a study of OX40 agonist ivuxolimab in advanced cancers. At the level of the study: The study reported partial responses in three patients: one hepatocellular carcinoma, two cutaneous melanoma. Notes on the study in general: Clonal expansion from baseline to week 6 occurred in both CD4+ and CD8+ T cells.

As to this clone: No antigen is known for it.

Here immunoSEQ multiplex PCR was the method, and the copy in TCRdb shows in-frame clones only, minus some. The repertoire includes over 95,000 clones, about 86% of them detected once, and over 1.3% sits in the top ten. Germline V CDR1 and CDR2: MNHNS, SASEGT. Trimming stripped 1 base from V and 5 bases from J, with 14 bases between. The CDR3 extends over 16 amino acids. Enrollment shut out patients with autoimmune disease history or systemic immunosuppression. The V and J genes are TRBV6-1 and TRBJ1-4, with D perhaps matching TRBD1 (6 bases). The sequence was obtained from an adult with an advanced solid tumor such as melanoma, head and neck, liver or kidney cancer. The input for sequencing was CD4+ or CD8+ T cells sorted from blood, taken in a trial of the OX40 agonist ivuxolimab. CDR3 DNA sequence: TGTGCCAGCAGTGAAGGCTCTGGGACACGGAATGAAAAACTGTTTTTT. Its protein is CASSEGSGTRNEKLFF.